These 32 T cell receptor beta chains came from one sample sequenced in a study of T cells in Graves' hyperthyroidism and ophthalmopathy. The source material, RNA transcripts, was used to amplify TCR beta CDR3 regions. An initial round of RT-PCR targeting the TCR CDR3 relied on the HTBI primer set. TCRdb recomputed calls from the multiplex PCR reads with MiXCR, one row per CDR3 protein. Of 400,000 to 600,000 distinct CDR3 sequences in the sample, around 21% were seen once. Sequencing was done on a sample of blood. The receptors were sampled from a young man with Graves' hyperthyroidism.

This clonotype was detected ten times or more. This sequence joins TRBV20-1 and TRBJ2-5; 7 nucleotides match TRBD1. The CDR3 is 13 residues long. V lost 6 bases and J lost 3; bases outside the gene matches: 7. CDR1 and CDR2 (germline): DFQATT, SNEGSKA (reference sequence). The CDR3 region has the DNA TGCAGTGCCAATCCGACAGGGAAAGAGACCCAGTACTTC. Encoded protein: CSANPTGKETQYF.

This clonotype was found a few times. The V and J genes are TRBV13 and TRBJ1-1, with D perhaps matching TRBD1 (5 bases). V was trimmed by 7 bases and J by 7 bases, leaving 13 bases between them. There are 12 residues in the CDR3. Germline loops: CDR1 PRHDT, CDR2 FYEKMQ (reference sequence). CDR3 bases: TGTGCCAGCACGCTCCAGGGCAGTGAAGCTTTCTTT. Its protein product is CASTLQGSEAFF.

This clonotype was seen ten or more times. V gene TRBV6-5 combines with J gene TRBJ1-2; 8 nucleotides agree with TRBD1. CDR3 length: 14 residues. From germline, CDR1 is MNHEY and CDR2 SVGAGI. J lost 6 bases, V lost 4 bases, and 7 bases had no gene match. The CDR3 sequence: CASSSGQGTDGYTF. DNA for the CDR3: TGTGCCAGCAGTTCTGGACAGGGTACGGATGGCTACACCTTC.

The table lists this clonotype with many counts. The CDR3 nucleotides are TGTGCCAGCAGCCAAGTGCTCGAAAAGGGAGGCGAAGCTTTCTTT. This translates into CASSQVLEKGGEAFF. This chain connects TRBV3-1 to TRBJ1-1, with D unclear. In germline, CDR1 is LGHDT, CDR2 YNNKEL (reference sequence). This CDR3 is built from 15 residues. The V gene lost 1 base and the J gene lost 8 bases, with 17 bases spanning the gap. Drawing the rest from reference TRBV3-1 and TRBJ1-1, the complete variable domain is DTAVSQTPKYLVTQMGNDKSIKCEQNLGHDTMYWYKQDSKKFLKIMFSYNNKELIINETVPNRFSPKSPDKAHLNLHINSLELGDSAVYFCASSQVLEKGGEAFFGQGTRLTVV.

The chain has TRBV30 and TRBJ2-3; a weak D match, TRBD2 (5 bases). The germline gives CDR1 GTSNPN, CDR2 SVGIG (reference sequence). The CDR3 covers 13 residues. The germline V and J ends were trimmed by 8 bases and 0 bases, with 12 bases remaining between them. In DNA, the CDR3 is TGTGCCCTTCGACTACCCAGCACAGATACGCAGTATTTT. This sequence encodes CALRLPSTDTQYF.

This clonotype has ten or more counts. The J gene is TRBJ2-5, the V gene TRBV24-1; D is possibly TRBD2 (7 bases). The CDR3 covers 14 residues. V dropped 5 bases and J dropped 2 bases, with 11 bases sitting between them. Germline CDR1 is KGHDR and CDR2 is SFDVKD. The CDR3 region has the DNA TGTGCCACCAGTGGAGCGGGACATCAAGAGACCCAGTACTTC. Translating gives CATSGAGHQETQYF.

The V and J genes are TRBV4-1 and TRBJ1-2; no clear D. CDR1 and CDR2 (germline): MGHRA, YSYEKL. Trimming took off 2 bases at V and 3 bases at J, with 13 bases between the two ends. This CDR3 region has 15 residues. In DNA form, the CDR3 reads TGCGCCAGCAGCCAACTACCAGAAGCTTACTATGGCTACACCTTC. This codes for CASSQLPEAYYGYTF.

The sample holds many counts of this clonotype. The chain is built from TRBV12-3 or TRBV12-4 and TRBJ1-2; D is possibly TRBD1 (5 bases). The CDR3 has 11 amino acids. V was pared by 6 bases and J by 8 bases, with 10 bases between. This chain's CDR3 is CASSRQSGYTF. CDR3 sequence (DNA): TGTGCCAGCAGCCGACAGTCGGGCTACACCTTC.

This clonotype was recorded at least ten times. CDR3 loop: CASSSGGLGLETQYF. Written as DNA, the CDR3 is TGTGCCAGCAGCTCGGGGGGTCTGGGGCTAGAGACCCAGTACTTC. V and J are TRBV7-9 and TRBJ2-5; TRBD2 matches 7 bases. With 4 bases clipped from V and 4 bases from J, the junction kept 9 bases outside the gene matches. This CDR3 contains 15 residues. CDR1 and CDR2 from the germline V gene are SEHNR and FQNEAQ (reference sequence).

The gene calls are TRBV6-1 and TRBJ2-5, with a possible D match to TRBD2 (6 bases). The germline V and J ends were trimmed by 2 bases and 5 bases, with 12 bases remaining between them. Germline loops: CDR1 MNHNS, CDR2 SASEGT. The CDR3 length is 14 residues. For the CDR3, the DNA is TGTGCCAGCAGTGAATACGGTGGGGGGGAGACCCAGTACTTC. Translating it yields CASSEYGGGETQYF.

In this sample, this clonotype turned up a few times. This chain uses TRBV7-9 with TRBJ1-6; D ambiguous. V was trimmed by 6 bases and J by 8 bases, leaving 8 bases between them. Germline CDR1 is SEHNR and CDR2 is FQNEAQ (reference sequence). The CDR3 consists of 12 residues. The DNA of the CDR3 is TGTGCCAGCAGTTATAGGGATTCACCCCTCCACTTT. The encoded protein is CASSYRDSPLHF. Supplemented by reference TRBV7-9 and TRBJ1-6, the full variable domain reads DTGVSQNPRHKITKRGQNVTFRCDPISEHNRLYWYRQTLGQGPEFLTYFQNEAQLEKSRLLSDRFSAERPKGSFSTLEIQRTEQGDSAMYLCASSYRDSPLHFGNGTRLTVT.

Many counts were recorded for this clonotype. The J gene is TRBJ2-2, the V gene TRBV28, with 7 positions matching TRBD2. Trimming cost V 3 bases and J 6 bases; bases outside gene matches: 4. The CDR3 is 14 amino acids. Germline lookup yields CDR1 MDHEN and CDR2 SYDVKM. This CDR3 reads CASSFREAPGELFF. Written as DNA, the CDR3 is TGTGCCAGCAGTTTTCGGGAGGCCCCCGGGGAGCTGTTTTTT.

The chain has TRBV20-1 and TRBJ2-7, with a weak D call TRBD1 (7 bases). Germline assignment: CDR1 DFQATT and CDR2 SNEGSKA (reference sequence). The V end was cut by 6 bases, the J end by 7 bases, with 19 bases between. There are 13 residues in the CDR3. The CDR3 protein is CSATGTAGGEQYF. CDR3 nucleotides: TGCAGTGCGACCGGGACAGCAGGAGGGGAGCAGTACTTC.

Comment on this clonotype: A read error is possible here, since a much larger clone lies one base away. Given the absence of the conserved phenylalanine or tryptophan at the CDR3 end, a read error is likely. DNA of the CDR3: TGTGCCAGTAGTTCTCAGGGGAGAGAGGATGGCTACACCGTC. Protein sequence: CASSSQGREDGYTV. This chain links TRBV19 with TRBJ1-2; perhaps TRBD1 as D (6 bases). V lost 5 bases to trimming and J lost 6 bases, with 16 bases between them. The CDR3 covers 14 residues. CDR1 and CDR2 (germline): LNHDA, SQIVND (reference sequence).

This clonotype showed up many times. The rearrangement links TRBV7-9 to TRBJ2-5, with D possibly matching TRBD1 (6 bases). Trimming pared 4 bases from V and 3 bases from J, leaving 6 bases between. The CDR3 covers 12 residues. CDR1 SEHNR and CDR2 FQNEAQ come from the germline V gene (reference sequence). The CDR3 DNA sequence: TGTGCCAGCAGCTACAGGGAAGAGACCCAGTACTTC. The encoded protein is CASSYREETQYF.

This clonotype was seen only a few times. The chain recombines TRBV5-4 with TRBJ1-1, with a weak D call TRBD1 (6 bases). V was trimmed by 1 base and J by 0 bases, leaving 13 bases between them. The CDR3 runs 16 residues. Germline V gene lookup returns CDR1 SGHNT and CDR2 YYREEE (reference sequence). CDR3 coding DNA: TGTGCCAGCAGCTTGACCCCAGGACAGCTGAACACTGAAGCTTTCTTT. It translates to CASSLTPGQLNTEAFF.

This clonotype was counted at least ten times. The gene calls are TRBV30 and TRBJ2-7, with D possibly TRBD2 on 6 matching bases. The V gene's germline CDR1 is GTSNPN and CDR2 SVGIG (reference sequence). The CDR3 sequence is 14 residues long. Trimming took 4 bases from V and 1 from J, leaving 14 bases between them. In DNA, the CDR3 is TGTGCCTGGAAGGTGGGACGGGGGTCCTACGAGCAGTACTTC. It is translated as CAWKVGRGSYEQYF.

This clonotype showed up many times. The chain carries TRBV12-3 or TRBV12-4 and TRBJ1-1; no reliable D call. The CDR3 extends over 13 amino acids. V dropped 1 base and J dropped 4 bases, with 7 bases sitting between them. CDR3 coding DNA: TGTGCCAGCAGTTTAGGTCAGGCCACTGAAGCTTTCTTT. This sequence encodes CASSLGQATEAFF.

This clonotype was counted many times. V usage is TRBV28 and J usage is TRBJ2-7, with 7 bases fitting TRBD1. The CDR3 runs 14 residues. J gave up 1 base and V 4 bases, and 4 bases lay outside the gene matches. In germline, CDR1 is MDHEN, CDR2 SYDVKM. The DNA for the CDR3 is TGTGCCAGCAGTTGGACAGGCCTATCCTACGAGCAGTACTTC. Translated: CASSWTGLSYEQYF.

As regards this clonotype: A much larger clone differs by one base, so this may be a read error. V gene TRBV11-2 combines with J gene TRBJ2-2, with TRBD1 identical over 8 bases. In germline, CDR1 is SGHAT, CDR2 FQNNGV. The CDR3 is made up of 19 amino acids. The CDR3: CASSFRVLGRGPNTGELSF. The CDR3 DNA reads as TGTGCCAGCAGCTTTAGGGTTTTGGGCAGGGGGCCGAACACCGGGGAGCTGTCTTTT.

The V gene is TRBV11-2, the J gene TRBJ2-2, with a possible D match to TRBD2 (6 bases). Germline CDR1 SGHAT, CDR2 FQNNGV. This CDR3 is built from 15 residues. V was cut by 8 bases and J by 2 bases, with 15 bases left in between. CDR3 nucleotide sequence: TGTGCCAGCCCCATTGAGGCGGGAAACACCGGGGAGCTGTTTTTT. Translation: CASPIEAGNTGELFF. Full variable domain (missing parts from reference TRBV11-2 and TRBJ2-2): EAGVAQSPRYKIIEKRQSVAFWCNPISGHATLYWYQQILGQGPKLLIQFQNNGVVDDSQLPKDRFSAERLKGVDSTLKIQPAKLEDSAVYLCASPIEAGNTGELFFGEGSRLTVL.

This clonotype was seen ten or more times. V and J are TRBV19 and TRBJ1-5; 8 positions agree with TRBD1. The V gene end was trimmed by 4 bases and the J gene end by 6 bases; junction bases not matched to a gene: 8. Germline CDR1 is LNHDA and CDR2 is SQIVND (reference sequence). The CDR3 sequence is 15 residues long. The CDR3 spells CASSTRGQGFQPQHF. The CDR3 DNA reads as TGTGCCAGTAGTACACGTGGACAGGGCTTTCAGCCCCAGCATTTT.

This clonotype was observed at least ten times. The rearrangement joins TRBV6-1 to TRBJ2-3; D uncertain. This CDR3 comprises 12 residues. Germline CDR1 is MNHNS and CDR2 is SASEGT. The V and J ends lost 6 bases and 5 bases respectively, with 9 bases between them. The CDR3 protein is CASREMGDTQYF. The CDR3 bases are TGTGCCAGCAGGGAAATGGGAGATACGCAGTATTTT.

The J gene is TRBJ2-6, the V gene TRBV14; 9 bases are shared with TRBD1. The V and J ends lost 4 bases and 0 bases, in that order; junction bases with no gene match: 19. The CDR3 runs to 22 residues. Germline CDR1 is SGHDN and CDR2 is FVKESK. The CDR3 nucleotides are TGTGCCAGCAGCCCTATCGGGACAGGGCTCTATAGGCGCATCTCTGGGGCCAACGTCCTGACTTTC. It codes for CASSPIGTGLYRRISGANVLTF. Based on the CDR3 plus reference TRBV14 and TRBJ2-6, the full variable domain is EAGVTQFPSHSVIEKGQTVTLRCDPISGHDNLYWYRRVMGKEIKFLLHFVKESKQDESGMPNNRFLAERTGGTYSTLKVQPAELEDSGVYFCASSPIGTGLYRRISGANVLTFGAGSRLTVL.

This clonotype was counted between two and nine times. The genes are TRBV20-1 and TRBJ1-6; 7 bases agree with TRBD1. CDR3 length equals 14 residues. Germline V gene lookup returns CDR1 DFQATT and CDR2 SNEGSKA (reference sequence). V dropped 6 bases and J dropped 4; count of bases not matched to a gene: 6. The CDR3 DNA is TGCAGTGCAAGGACGGGACAGTATAATTCACCCCTCCACTTT. Translating it yields CSARTGQYNSPLHF.

This clonotype was seen repeatedly, ten times or more. The rearrangement links TRBV30 to TRBJ1-2; D is undetermined. The germline V and J ends were trimmed by 0 bases and 2 bases, with 10 bases remaining between them. The CDR3 sequence is 14 residues long. Germline V lookup: CDR1 GTSNPN, CDR2 SVGIG (reference sequence). The CDR3 spells CAWSVIPTNYGYTF. The DNA for the CDR3 is TGTGCCTGGAGTGTGATACCAACCAACTATGGCTACACCTTC.

The chain is built from TRBV30 and TRBJ1-2, with 10 bases fitting TRBD1. CDR3 length: 12 residues. CDR1 is GTSNPN and CDR2 is SVGIG in the germline V gene (reference sequence). V lost 3 bases and J lost 7; bases outside the gene matches: 2. The CDR3 loop is CAWRGQGSGYTF. CDR3 in DNA: TGTGCCTGGAGGGGACAGGGGTCTGGCTACACCTTC.

This clonotype was counted ten times or more. The genes are TRBV6-6 and TRBJ1-1; 10 positions match TRBD1. V shed 10 bases, J shed 5 bases, and the junction held 7 bases outside the gene matches. The germline V gene encodes CDR1 MNHNY and CDR2 SVGAGI (reference sequence). This CDR3 contains 13 residues. The CDR3 protein is CAILGQGWTEAFF. The CDR3 DNA reads as TGTGCCATCCTGGGACAGGGGTGGACTGAAGCTTTCTTT.

V gene TRBV30 combines with J gene TRBJ1-2, with D unclear. Germline CDR1 is GTSNPN and CDR2 is SVGIG (reference sequence). Trimming removed 3 bases from V and 4 bases from J, with 12 bases in between. This CDR3 has 13 residues. CDR3 bases: TGTGCCTGGAGGGGGAACGTTGGCTATGGCTACACCTTC. Protein sequence: CAWRGNVGYGYTF.

In this sample, this clonotype turned up a few times. The chain links TRBV7-8 to TRBJ2-7; a possible D gene is TRBD1 (6 bases). The germline V and J ends were trimmed by 3 bases and 0 bases, with 12 bases remaining between them. CDR3 length: 15 amino acids. Germline CDR1 SGHVS, CDR2 FQNEAQ. The CDR3: CASSLDRISSYEQYF. The CDR3 DNA reads as TGTGCCAGCAGCTTGGACAGAATCAGCTCCTACGAGCAGTACTTC.

This clonotype occurred many times. V and J are TRBV12-3 or TRBV12-4 and TRBJ2-7; 9 bases are shared with TRBD1. V dropped 8 bases and J dropped 2; count of bases not matched to a gene: 4. The CDR3 is 13 amino acids. The CDR3 nucleotides read TGTGCCAGCCAACGGGACAGGGCCTACGAGCAGTACTTC. Amino acid sequence: CASQRDRAYEQYF.

This clonotype showed up just a few times. Since no conserved phenylalanine or tryptophan closes the CDR3, a read error is the likely cause. No DNA is shown, since the ends of the CDR3 on it are uncertain; the CDR3 is the one TCRdb lists. The V call is TRBV6-7, the J call TRBJ2-7; no DNA check was done on the table's D call, TRBD1. TRBV6-7 is placed among ORFs of uncertain function. Termini included, the CDR3 measures 11 amino acids. The CDR3 loop reads CASSYIRGPQS.